This paragraph reports one T cell receptor beta chain. Antigen: not known. Germline CDR1 SEHNR, CDR2 FQNEAQ (reference sequence). The CDR3 has 13 residues. V gave up 5 bases and J gave up 7 bases; unmatched junction bases: 8. These data come from a study of cytomegalovirus exposure and HLA in healthy donors. Regarding the study as a whole: By a later analysis, the bulk of CMV-associated TCR beta chains appeared HLA-restricted.

The PCR used 60 Vbeta and 13 Jbeta primers. Data came from immunoSEQ multiplex PCR; TCRdb stores just in-frame clones and leaves some out. The data show 100,000 or so clones, around 86% seen once. This TCR derives from a man under 40 in good health and CMV-seropositive. V is TRBV7-9 and J is TRBJ2-7; 7 bases agree with TRBD2. Sequencing was carried out using PBMCs. Here the CDR3 reads CASSPDGGLEQYF. CDR3 bases: TGTGCCAGCAGCCCGGACGGGGGGTTAGAGCAGTACTTC.